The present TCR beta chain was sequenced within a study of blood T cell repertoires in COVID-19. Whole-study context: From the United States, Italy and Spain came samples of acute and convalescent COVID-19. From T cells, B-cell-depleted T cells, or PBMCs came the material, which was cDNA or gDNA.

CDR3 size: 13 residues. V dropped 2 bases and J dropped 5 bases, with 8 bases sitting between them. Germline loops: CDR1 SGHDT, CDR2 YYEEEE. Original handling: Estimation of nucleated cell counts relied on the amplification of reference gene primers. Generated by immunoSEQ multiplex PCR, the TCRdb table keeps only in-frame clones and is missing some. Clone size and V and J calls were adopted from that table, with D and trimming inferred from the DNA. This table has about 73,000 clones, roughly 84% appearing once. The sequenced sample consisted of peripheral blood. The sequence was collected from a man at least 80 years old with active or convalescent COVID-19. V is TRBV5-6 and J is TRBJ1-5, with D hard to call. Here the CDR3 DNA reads TGTGCCAGCAGCTTTTTTGGCCATCAGCCCCAGCATTTT. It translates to CASSFFGHQPQHF. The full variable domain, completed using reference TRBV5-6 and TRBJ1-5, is DAGVTQSPTHLIKTRGQQVTLRCSPKSGHDTVSWYQQALGQGPQFIFQYYEEEERQRGNFPDRFSGHQFPNYSSELNVNALLLGDSALYLCASSFFGHQPQHFGDGTRLSIL.